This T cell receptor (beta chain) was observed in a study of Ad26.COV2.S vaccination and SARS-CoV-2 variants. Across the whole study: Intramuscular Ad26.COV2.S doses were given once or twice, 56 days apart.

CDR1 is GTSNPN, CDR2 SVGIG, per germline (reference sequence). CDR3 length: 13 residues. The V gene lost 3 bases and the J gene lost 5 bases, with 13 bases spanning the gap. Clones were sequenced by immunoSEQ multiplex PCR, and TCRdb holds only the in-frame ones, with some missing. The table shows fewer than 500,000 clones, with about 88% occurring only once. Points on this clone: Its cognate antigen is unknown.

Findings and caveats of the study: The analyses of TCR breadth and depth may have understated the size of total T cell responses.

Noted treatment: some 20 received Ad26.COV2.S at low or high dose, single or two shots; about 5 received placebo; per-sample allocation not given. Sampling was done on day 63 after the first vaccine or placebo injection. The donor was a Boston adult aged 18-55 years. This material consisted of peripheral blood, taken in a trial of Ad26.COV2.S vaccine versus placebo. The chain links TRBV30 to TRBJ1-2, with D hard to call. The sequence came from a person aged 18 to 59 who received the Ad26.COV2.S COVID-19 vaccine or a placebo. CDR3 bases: TGTGCCTGGAGCGCCCCACTCCAGTATGGCTACACCTTC. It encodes CAWSAPLQYGYTF.